This TCR beta chain was sequenced for a study of monozygotic twins with cystic fibrosis. Study-wide points: The repertoire was suggested to be naive-dominated, clonality median around 0.01.

The data were produced by immunoSEQ multiplex PCR, yet TCRdb's version contains in-frame clones alone and is incomplete. Of roughly 20,000 clones detected, under 95% appear once; the ten largest clones hold about 1.6%. As to this clone: Its antigen is currently unknown.

With 5 bases clipped from V and 8 bases from J, the junction kept 5 bases outside the gene matches. Germline assignment: CDR1 SGHDN and CDR2 FVKESK. The CDR3 runs 14 residues. The sequenced sample was blood. The receptor was derived from a girl aged 2 to 9 with cystic fibrosis. The chain has TRBV14 and TRBJ2-1; 11 bases align to TRBD1. CDR3 in amino acids: CASSLGQGAHEQFF. DNA of the CDR3: TGTGCCAGCAGCTTAGGACAGGGGGCCCATGAGCAGTTCTTC.